The T cell receptor (beta chain) described here comes from a study of blood T cell repertoires in COVID-19. The wider study: Donors in the United States, Italy and Spain gave samples during acute or convalescent COVID-19. T cells, B-cell-depleted T cells, or PBMCs provided the cDNA or gDNA that served as material.

In the authors' workflow: Estimates of nucleated cell counts were drawn from the amplification of reference gene primers. The data were produced by immunoSEQ multiplex PCR, yet TCRdb's version contains in-frame clones alone and is incomplete. D and trimming were read from the DNA, whereas the V and J calls and clone size are those reported in that table. The table lists hundreds of thousands of clones, around 83% of them singletons. There are 17 residues in the CDR3. The sequence was obtained from a woman aged 50 to 60 with acute or convalescent COVID-19. The material sequenced was peripheral blood. The chain carries TRBV1 and TRBJ2-4; TRBD1 was called by the table and not checked on the DNA. TRBV1 is listed as a pseudogene. Here the CDR3 reads CTSGYLQDNGAKNIQYF. In DNA form, the CDR3 reads TGCACCAGCGGATACCTACAGGATAACGGAGCCAAAAACATTCAGTACTTC.